Listed below are T cell receptor beta chains from one sample, sequenced in a study of blood T cell repertoires in COVID-19. Assay: immunoSEQ multiplex PCR; the TCRdb copy retains only in-frame clones and omits some. The data show 20,000 to 30,000 clones, with 90% seen just once and roughly 1.7% held by the top ten. Sequencing was carried out using peripheral blood. These receptor sequences come from a woman aged 55-70 years with active COVID-19. Each CDR3 is given with its conserved first and last residue. The order of the fields is V gene, D gene, clone size, J gene, CDR3 protein, CDR3 DNA. The D gene is left open where the match is weak. Not all rows give a size; the values are once, few, many and, for expanded clones, a class.

V gene: TRBV19; D gene: NA; clone size: NA; J gene: TRBJ1-2; CDR3 protein: CASSIGGYANYGYTF; CDR3 DNA: TGTGCCAGTAGTATTGGAGGTTACGCTAACTATGGCTACACCTTC
V gene: TRBV5-1; D gene: TRBD2; clone size: NA; J gene: TRBJ2-7; CDR3 protein: CASSLVLAGAYEQYF; CDR3 DNA: TGCGCCAGCAGCTTGGTTCTGGCGGGAGCCTACGAGCAGTACTTC
V gene: TRBV3-1/TRBV3-2; D gene: TRBD2; clone size: NA; J gene: TRBJ2-1; CDR3 protein: CASRTTSGGNEQFF; CDR3 DNA: TGTGCCAGCAGGACAACTAGCGGAGGGAATGAGCAGTTCTTC
V gene: TRBV11-2; D gene: TRBD2; clone size: NA; J gene: TRBJ2-3; CDR3 protein: CASSLDPWASGDTDTQYF; CDR3 DNA: TGTGCCAGCAGCTTAGATCCCTGGGCTAGCGGGGATACAGATACGCAGTATTTT
V gene: TRBV25-1; D gene: TRBD1; clone size: NA; J gene: TRBJ1-1; CDR3 protein: CASSPGTATMNTEAFF; CDR3 DNA: TGTGCCAGCAGTCCCGGGACAGCGACAATGAACACTGAAGCTTTCTTT
V gene: TRBV6-6; D gene: NA; clone size: NA; J gene: TRBJ1-3; CDR3 protein: CASSLRPPRSVGNTIYF; CDR3 DNA: TGTGCCAGCAGTCTTCGGCCACCTAGAAGTGTGGGAAACACCATATATTTT
V gene: TRBV11-1; D gene: TRBD1; clone size: NA; J gene: TRBJ2-7; CDR3 protein: CASSLTGTYEQYF; CDR3 DNA: TGTGCCAGCAGCCTGACAGGGACCTACGAGCAGTACTTC
V gene: TRBV27; D gene: NA; clone size: NA; J gene: TRBJ2-7; CDR3 protein: CASSSLPLGGNYEQYF; CDR3 DNA: TGTGCCAGCAGTTCACTCCCTTTGGGGGGAAACTACGAGCAGTACTTC
V gene: TRBV27; D gene: TRBD2; clone size: NA; J gene: TRBJ2-7; CDR3 protein: CASSSPAAGVGYEQYF; CDR3 DNA: TGTGCCAGCAGTTCCCCAGCAGCGGGAGTTGGATACGAGCAGTACTTC
V gene: TRBV20-1; D gene: TRBD2; clone size: once; J gene: TRBJ2-1; CDR3 protein: CSASKFPRESTNEQFF; CDR3 DNA: TGCAGTGCTAGTAAATTCCCGCGGGAGAGTACCAATGAGCAGTTCTTC
V gene: TRBV9; D gene: NA; clone size: NA; J gene: TRBJ1-3; CDR3 protein: CASSVRGSSGNTIYF; CDR3 DNA: TGTGCCAGCAGTGTTAGAGGGAGCTCTGGAAACACCATATATTTT
V gene: TRBV19; D gene: TRBD2; clone size: NA; J gene: TRBJ2-3; CDR3 protein: CASSRRLAGTTDTQYF; CDR3 DNA: TGTGCCAGTAGTCGCCGACTAGCGGGAACCACAGATACGCAGTATTTT
V gene: TRBV3-1/TRBV3-2; D gene: TRBD1; clone size: NA; J gene: TRBJ1-2; CDR3 protein: CASSRSQGDYGYTF; CDR3 DNA: TGTGCCAGCAGCCGCTCCCAGGGGGACTATGGCTACACCTTC
V gene: TRBV5-1; D gene: TRBD2; clone size: NA; J gene: TRBJ2-1; CDR3 protein: CASSYITSGSSYNEQFF; CDR3 DNA: TGCGCCAGCAGCTACATAACTAGCGGGAGCTCCTACAATGAGCAGTTCTTC
V gene: TRBV11-3; D gene: NA; clone size: NA; J gene: TRBJ2-3; CDR3 protein: CASSPRRSGDGTDTQYF; CDR3 DNA: TGTGCCAGCAGCCCCCGGCGATCGGGTGACGGAACAGATACGCAGTATTTT
V gene: TRBV5-1; D gene: NA; clone size: NA; J gene: TRBJ2-7; CDR3 protein: CASSLGRRDYEQYF; CDR3 DNA: TGCGCCAGCAGCCTCGGACGGAGGGACTACGAGCAGTACTTC